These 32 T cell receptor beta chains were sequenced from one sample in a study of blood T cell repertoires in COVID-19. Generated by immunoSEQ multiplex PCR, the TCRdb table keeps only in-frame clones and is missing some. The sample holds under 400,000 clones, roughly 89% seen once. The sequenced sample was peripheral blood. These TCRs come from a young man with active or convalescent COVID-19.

CDR3 in amino acids: CASSQDFRGIEKLFF. CDR3 coding DNA: TGTGCCAGCAGCCAAGATTTCAGGGGAATTGAAAAACTGTTTTTT. The chain is built from TRBV3-1 (or the pseudogene TRBV3-2) and TRBJ1-4, with D possibly matching TRBD1 (6 bases). The length of the CDR3 is 15 residues. Trimming left V 0 bases short and J 7 bases short, with 12 bases between. The germline V gene has CDR1 LGHDT and CDR2 YNNKEL (reference sequence).

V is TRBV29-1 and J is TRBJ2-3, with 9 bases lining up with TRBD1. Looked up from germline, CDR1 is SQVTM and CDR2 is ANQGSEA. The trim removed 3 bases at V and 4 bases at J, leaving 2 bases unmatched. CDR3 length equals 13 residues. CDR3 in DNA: TGCAGCGTTGATCGACAGGGGGCAGATACGCAGTATTTT. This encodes CSVDRQGADTQYF.

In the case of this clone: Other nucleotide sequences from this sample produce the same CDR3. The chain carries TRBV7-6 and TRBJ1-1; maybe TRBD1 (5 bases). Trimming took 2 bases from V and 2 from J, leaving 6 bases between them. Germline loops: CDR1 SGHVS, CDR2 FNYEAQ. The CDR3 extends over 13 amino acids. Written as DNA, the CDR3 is TGTGCCAGCAGCTTACAGGGAAACACTGAAGCTTTCTTT. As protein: CASSLQGNTEAFF.

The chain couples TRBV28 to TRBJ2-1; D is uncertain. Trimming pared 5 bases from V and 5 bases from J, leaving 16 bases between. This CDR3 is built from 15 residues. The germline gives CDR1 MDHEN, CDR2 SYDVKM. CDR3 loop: CASSPPTSPNNEQFF. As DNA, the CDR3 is TGTGCCAGCAGTCCCCCTACGTCACCTAACAATGAGCAGTTCTTC.

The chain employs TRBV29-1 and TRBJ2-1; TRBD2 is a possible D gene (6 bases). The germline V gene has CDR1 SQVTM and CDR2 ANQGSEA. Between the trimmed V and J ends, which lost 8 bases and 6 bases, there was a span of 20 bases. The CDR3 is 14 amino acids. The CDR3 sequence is CSLNRRGNPNEQFF. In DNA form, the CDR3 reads TGCAGCCTGAACCGGCGGGGCAATCCCAATGAGCAGTTCTTC.

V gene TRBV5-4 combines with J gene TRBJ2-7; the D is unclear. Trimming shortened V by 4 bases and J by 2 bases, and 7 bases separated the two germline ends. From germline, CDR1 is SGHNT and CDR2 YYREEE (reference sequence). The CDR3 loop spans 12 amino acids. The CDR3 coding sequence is TGTGCCAGCAGCCTGTACACCTACGAGCAGTACTTC. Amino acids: CASSLYTYEQYF.

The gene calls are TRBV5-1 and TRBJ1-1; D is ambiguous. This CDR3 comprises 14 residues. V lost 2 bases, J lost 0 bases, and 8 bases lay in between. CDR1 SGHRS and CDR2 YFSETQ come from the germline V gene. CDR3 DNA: TGCGCCAGCAGCTTCCGGGAGATGAACACTGAAGCTTTCTTT. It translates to CASSFREMNTEAFF.

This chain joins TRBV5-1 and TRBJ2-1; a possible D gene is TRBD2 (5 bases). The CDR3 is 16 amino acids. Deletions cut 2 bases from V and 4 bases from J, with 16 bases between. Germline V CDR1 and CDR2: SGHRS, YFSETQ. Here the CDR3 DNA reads TGCGCCAGCAGCTTATTACTAGGAGAGTTATACAATGAGCAGTTCTTC. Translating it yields CASSLLLGELYNEQFF.

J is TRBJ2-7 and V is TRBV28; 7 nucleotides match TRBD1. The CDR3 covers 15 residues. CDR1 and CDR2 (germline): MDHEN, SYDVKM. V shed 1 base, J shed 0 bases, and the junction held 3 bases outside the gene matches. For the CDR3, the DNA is TGTGCCAGCAGTTTATACAGGGGCCCCTCCTACGAGCAGTACTTC. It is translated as CASSLYRGPSYEQYF.

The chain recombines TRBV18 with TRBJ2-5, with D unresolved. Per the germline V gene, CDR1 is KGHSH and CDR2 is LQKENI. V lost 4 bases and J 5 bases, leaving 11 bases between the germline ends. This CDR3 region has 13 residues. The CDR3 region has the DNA TGTGCCAGCTCACGCGTTCCTTGGGAGACCCAGTACTTC. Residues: CASSRVPWETQYF.

The CDR3 spells CASSQDPLRQVMNTEAFF. In DNA, the CDR3 is TGCGCCAGCAGCCAAGATCCCCTACGGCAGGTAATGAACACTGAAGCTTTCTTT. V is TRBV4-3 and J is TRBJ1-1; no reliable D call. Germline V lookup: CDR1 LGHNA, CDR2 YSLEER. The CDR3 has 18 amino acids. Trimming took off 0 bases at V and 0 bases at J, with 17 bases between the two ends.

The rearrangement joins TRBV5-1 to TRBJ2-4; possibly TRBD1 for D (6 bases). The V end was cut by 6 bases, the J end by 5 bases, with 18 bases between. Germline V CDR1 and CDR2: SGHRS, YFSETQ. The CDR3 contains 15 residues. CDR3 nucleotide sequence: TGCGCCAGCAACGATAGGGGCAGGGGCGAAAACATTCAGTACTTC. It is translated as CASNDRGRGENIQYF.

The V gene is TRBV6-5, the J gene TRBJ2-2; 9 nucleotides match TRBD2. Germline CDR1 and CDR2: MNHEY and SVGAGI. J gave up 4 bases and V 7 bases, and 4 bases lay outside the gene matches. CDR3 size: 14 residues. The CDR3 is CASTIAGVTGELFF. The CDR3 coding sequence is TGTGCCAGCACCATAGCGGGGGTCACCGGGGAGCTGTTTTTT.

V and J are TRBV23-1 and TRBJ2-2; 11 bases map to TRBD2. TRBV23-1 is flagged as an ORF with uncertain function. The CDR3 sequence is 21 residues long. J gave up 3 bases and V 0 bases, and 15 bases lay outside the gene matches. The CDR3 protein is CASSQSRRWNSGRDDTGELFF. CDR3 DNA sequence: TGCGCCAGCAGTCAATCGAGAAGGTGGAATAGCGGGAGGGACGACACCGGGGAGCTGTTTTTT.

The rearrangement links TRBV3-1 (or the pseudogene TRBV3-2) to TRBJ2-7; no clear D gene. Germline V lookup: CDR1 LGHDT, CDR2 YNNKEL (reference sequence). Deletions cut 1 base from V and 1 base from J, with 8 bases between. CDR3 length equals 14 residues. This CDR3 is CASSQGAGSYEQYF. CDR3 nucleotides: TGTGCCAGCAGCCAAGGGGCTGGTTCCTACGAGCAGTACTTC.

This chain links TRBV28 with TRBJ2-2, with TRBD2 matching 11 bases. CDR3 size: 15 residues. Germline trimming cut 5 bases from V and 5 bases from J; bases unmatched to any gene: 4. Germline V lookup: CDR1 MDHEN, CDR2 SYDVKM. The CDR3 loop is CASSIVAGGTGELFF. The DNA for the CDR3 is TGTGCCAGCAGTATCGTAGCGGGAGGGACCGGGGAGCTGTTTTTT.

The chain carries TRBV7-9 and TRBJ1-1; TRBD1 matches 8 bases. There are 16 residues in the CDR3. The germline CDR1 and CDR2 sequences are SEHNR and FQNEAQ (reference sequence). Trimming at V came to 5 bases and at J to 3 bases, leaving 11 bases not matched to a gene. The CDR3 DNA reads TGTGCCAGCAGCCCGCCAGGGGGCCCAGTGGACACTGAAGCTTTCTTT. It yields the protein CASSPPGGPVDTEAFF.

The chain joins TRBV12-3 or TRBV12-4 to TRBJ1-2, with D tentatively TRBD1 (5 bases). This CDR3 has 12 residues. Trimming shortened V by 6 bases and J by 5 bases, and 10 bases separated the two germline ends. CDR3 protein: CASSRQRYGYTF. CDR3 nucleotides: TGTGCCAGCAGCCGACAGAGATATGGCTACACCTTC.

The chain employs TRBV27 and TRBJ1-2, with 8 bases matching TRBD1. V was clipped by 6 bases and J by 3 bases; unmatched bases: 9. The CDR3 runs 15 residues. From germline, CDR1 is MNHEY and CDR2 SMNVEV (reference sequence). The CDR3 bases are TGTGCCAGCAGGATTACCGGGACAGGACACTATGGCTACACCTTC. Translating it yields CASRITGTGHYGYTF.

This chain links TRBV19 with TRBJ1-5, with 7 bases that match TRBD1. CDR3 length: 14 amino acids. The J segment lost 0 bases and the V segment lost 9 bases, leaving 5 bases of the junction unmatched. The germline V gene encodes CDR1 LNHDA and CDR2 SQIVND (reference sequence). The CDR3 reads CASKQGTSNQPQHF. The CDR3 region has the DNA TGTGCCAGCAAACAGGGGACTAGCAATCAGCCCCAGCATTTT.

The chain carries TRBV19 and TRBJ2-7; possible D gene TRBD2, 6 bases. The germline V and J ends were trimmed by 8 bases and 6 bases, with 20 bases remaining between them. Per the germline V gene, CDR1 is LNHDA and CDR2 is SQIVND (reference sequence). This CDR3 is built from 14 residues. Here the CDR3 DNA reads TGTGCCAGTTCTCTCGGGCGGGAAGTAGGCGAGCAGTACTTC. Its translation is CASSLGREVGEQYF. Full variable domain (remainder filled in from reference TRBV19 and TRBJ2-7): DGGITQSPKYLFRKEGQNVTLSCEQNLNHDAMYWYRQDPGQGLRLIYYSQIVNDFQKGDIAEGYSVSREKKESFPLTVTSAQKNPTAFYLCASSLGREVGEQYFGPGTRLTVT.

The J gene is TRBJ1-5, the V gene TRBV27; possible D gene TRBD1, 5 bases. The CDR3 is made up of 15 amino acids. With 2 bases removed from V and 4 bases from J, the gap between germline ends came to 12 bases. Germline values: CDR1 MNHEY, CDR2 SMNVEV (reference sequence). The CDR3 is CASSLEGAPNQPQHF. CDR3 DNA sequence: TGTGCCAGCAGTTTAGAAGGGGCCCCAAATCAGCCCCAGCATTTT.

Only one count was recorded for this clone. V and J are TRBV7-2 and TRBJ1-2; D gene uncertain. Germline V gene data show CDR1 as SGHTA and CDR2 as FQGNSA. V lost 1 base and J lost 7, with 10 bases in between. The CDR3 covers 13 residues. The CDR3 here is CASSLVRGSGYTF. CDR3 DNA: TGTGCCAGCAGCTTAGTAAGAGGGAGTGGCTACACCTTC.

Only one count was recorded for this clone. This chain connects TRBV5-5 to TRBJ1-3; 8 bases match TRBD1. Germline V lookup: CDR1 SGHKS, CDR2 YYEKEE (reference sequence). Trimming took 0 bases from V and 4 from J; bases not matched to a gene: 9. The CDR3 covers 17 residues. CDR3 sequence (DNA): TGTGCCAGCAGCTTGGAACTGACAGGGGTGAGGGGAAACACCATATATTTT. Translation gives CASSLELTGVRGNTIYF.

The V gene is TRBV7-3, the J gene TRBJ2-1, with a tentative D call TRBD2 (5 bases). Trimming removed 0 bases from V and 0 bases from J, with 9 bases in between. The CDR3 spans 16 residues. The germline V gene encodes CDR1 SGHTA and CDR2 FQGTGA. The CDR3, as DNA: TGTGCCAGCAGCTTAACGACGGGAAGCTCCTACAATGAGCAGTTCTTC. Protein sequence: CASSLTTGSSYNEQFF.

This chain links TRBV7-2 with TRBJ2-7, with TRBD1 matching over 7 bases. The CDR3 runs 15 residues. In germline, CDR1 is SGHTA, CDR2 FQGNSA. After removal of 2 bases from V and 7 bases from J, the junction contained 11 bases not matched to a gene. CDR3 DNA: TGTGCCAGCAGCTTATCTGGCGACAGGGTGAGGGAGCAGTACTTC. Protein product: CASSLSGDRVREQYF.

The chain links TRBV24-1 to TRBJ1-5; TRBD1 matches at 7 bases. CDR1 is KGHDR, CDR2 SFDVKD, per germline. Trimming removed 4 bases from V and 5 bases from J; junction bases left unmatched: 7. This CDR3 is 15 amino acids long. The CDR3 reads CATSEAGTAHQPQHF. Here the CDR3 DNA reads TGTGCCACCAGTGAAGCCGGGACAGCCCATCAGCCCCAGCATTTT.

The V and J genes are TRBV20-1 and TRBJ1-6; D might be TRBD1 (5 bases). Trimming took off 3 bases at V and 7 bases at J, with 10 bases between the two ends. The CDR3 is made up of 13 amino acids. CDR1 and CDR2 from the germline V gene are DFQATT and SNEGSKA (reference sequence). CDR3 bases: TGCAGTGCTAGTTCAGGGTGGAATTCACCCCTCCACTTT. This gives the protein CSASSGWNSPLHF.

The DNA for the CDR3 is TGTGCCAGCAGTGAAAGGGGGTTTAATTCACCCCTCCACTTT. It codes for CASSERGFNSPLHF. This chain connects TRBV2 to TRBJ1-6, with D perhaps TRBD1 (6 bases). This CDR3 has 14 amino acids. Trimming shortened V by 2 bases and J by 6 bases, and 8 bases separated the two germline ends. Germline V gives CDR1 SNHLY, CDR2 FYNNEI. Looking up the rest from reference TRBV2 and TRBJ1-6 gives the full variable domain: EPEVTQTPSHQVTQMGQEVILRCVPISNHLYFYWYRQILGQKVEFLVSFYNNEISEKSEIFDDQFSVERPDGSNFTLKIRSTKLEDSAMYFCASSERGFNSPLHFGNGTRLTVT.

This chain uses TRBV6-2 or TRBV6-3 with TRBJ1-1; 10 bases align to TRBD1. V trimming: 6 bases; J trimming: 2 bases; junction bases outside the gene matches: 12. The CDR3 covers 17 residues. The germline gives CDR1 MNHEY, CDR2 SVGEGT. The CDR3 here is CASSQPGQGFSNTEAFF. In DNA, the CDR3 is TGTGCCAGCAGCCAACCGGGACAGGGGTTCAGCAACACTGAAGCTTTCTTT.

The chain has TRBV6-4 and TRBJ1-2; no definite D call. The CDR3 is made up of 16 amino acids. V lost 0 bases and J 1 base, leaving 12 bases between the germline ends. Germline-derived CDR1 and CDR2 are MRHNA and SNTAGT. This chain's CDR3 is CASSDSGAGYNYGYTF. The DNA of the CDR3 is TGTGCCAGCAGTGACTCAGGCGCAGGCTATAACTATGGCTACACCTTC.

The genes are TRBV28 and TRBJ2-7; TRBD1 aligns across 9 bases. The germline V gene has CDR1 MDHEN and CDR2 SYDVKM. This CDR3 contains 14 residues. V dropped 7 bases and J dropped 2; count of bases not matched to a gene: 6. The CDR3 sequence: CASTLGTGTYEQYF. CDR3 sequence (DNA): TGTGCCAGCACCTTGGGGACAGGGACCTACGAGCAGTACTTC.